The next 6 T cell receptor beta chains were all read from a single sample in a study of Ad26.COV2.S vaccination and SARS-CoV-2 variants. Sequenced by immunoSEQ multiplex PCR; TCRdb stores in-frame clones only, minus some. The sample records some 340,000 clones, 85% being singletons. The treatment: 15 to 20 received Ad26.COV2.S at low or high dose, single or two shots; 5 received placebo; per-sample allocation not given. Sample collection was performed on day 63 after the first vaccine or placebo injection. Sequencing was performed on peripheral blood, taken in a trial of Ad26.COV2.S vaccine versus placebo. The source of these receptors is a person between 18 and 59 years old who received the Ad26.COV2.S COVID-19 vaccine or a placebo.

This clone was seen just once. The rearrangement links TRBV7-9 to TRBJ1-2; D is unresolved. Per the germline V gene, CDR1 is SEHNR and CDR2 is FQNEAQ (reference sequence). V lost 6 bases and J lost 4, with 12 bases in between. The CDR3 is 13 amino acids. CDR3 nucleotide sequence: TGTGCCAGCAGTGGAGGGTTTGGCTATGGCTACACCTTC. Residues: CASSGGFGYGYTF.

This chain connects TRBV5-4 to TRBJ1-2; 10 nucleotides align to TRBD1. The ends lost 5 bases at V and 8 bases at J; junction bases unmatched: 9. The CDR3 covers 14 residues. Germline assignment: CDR1 SGHNT and CDR2 YYREEE (reference sequence). For the CDR3, the DNA is TGTGCCAGCAGAACCGACAGGGGGCTGGAAGGCTACACCTTC. This translates into CASRTDRGLEGYTF.

Turning to this clone: The same CDR3 also results from other DNA sequences found in this sample. The chain has TRBV18 and TRBJ2-5; the D is unclear. CDR3 size: 12 residues. The ends were cut back, 1 base at V and 4 bases at J, with 4 bases in the middle. The germline CDR1 and CDR2 sequences are KGHSH and LQKENI. CDR3 protein: CASSPRGETQYF. The CDR3 nucleotides read TGTGCCAGCTCACCACGGGGAGAGACCCAGTACTTC.

The chain employs TRBV5-5 and TRBJ2-1; D possibly matches TRBD1 or TRBD2 (6 bases each). Looked up from germline, CDR1 is SGHKS and CDR2 is YYEKEE (reference sequence). The CDR3 covers 17 residues. The V end was cut by 0 bases, the J end by 2 bases, with 15 bases between. The CDR3 DNA sequence: TGTGCCAGCAGCTTGGAGGTAGGAGGGGGGACCTACAATGAGCAGTTCTTC. Its translation is CASSLEVGGGTYNEQFF. The full variable domain, rest sourced from reference TRBV5-5 and TRBJ2-1, is DAGVTQSPTHLIKTRGQQVTLRCSPISGHKSVSWYQQVLGQGPQFIFQYYEKEERGRGNFPDRFSARQFPNYSSELNVNALLLGDSALYLCASSLEVGGGTYNEQFFGPGTRLTVL.

This chain uses TRBV6-1 with TRBJ1-6, with D uncertain. V was pared by 3 bases and J by 8 bases, with 8 bases between. This CDR3 has 13 amino acids. Germline CDR1 MNHNS, CDR2 SASEGT. The CDR3 is CASSDHRDSPLHF. The CDR3 bases are TGTGCCAGCAGTGACCATAGGGATTCACCCCTCCACTTT.

This clone was observed once. The V gene is TRBV28, the J gene TRBJ1-5; D might be TRBD1 (5 bases). CDR1 and CDR2 from the germline V gene are MDHEN and SYDVKM. V was trimmed by 6 bases and J by 5 bases, leaving 20 bases between them. This CDR3 has 16 amino acids. DNA for the CDR3: TGTGCCAGCAGCCGTGTGGGGGACCCTCGATATCAGCCCCAGCATTTT. Its protein product is CASSRVGDPRYQPQHF.